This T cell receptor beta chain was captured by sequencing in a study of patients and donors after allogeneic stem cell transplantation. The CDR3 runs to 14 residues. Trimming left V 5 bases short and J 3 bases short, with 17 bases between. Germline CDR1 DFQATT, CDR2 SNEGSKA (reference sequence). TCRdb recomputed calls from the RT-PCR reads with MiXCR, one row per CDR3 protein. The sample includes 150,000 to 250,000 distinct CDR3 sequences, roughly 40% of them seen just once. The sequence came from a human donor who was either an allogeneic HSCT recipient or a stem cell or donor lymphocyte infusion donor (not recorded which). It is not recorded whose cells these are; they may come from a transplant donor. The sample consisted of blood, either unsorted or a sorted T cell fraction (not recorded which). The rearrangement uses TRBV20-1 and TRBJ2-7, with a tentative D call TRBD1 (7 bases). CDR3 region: CSAPSGGGSYEQYF. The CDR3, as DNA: TGCAGTGCTCCCTCAGGGGGAGGCAGCTACGAGCAGTACTTC.